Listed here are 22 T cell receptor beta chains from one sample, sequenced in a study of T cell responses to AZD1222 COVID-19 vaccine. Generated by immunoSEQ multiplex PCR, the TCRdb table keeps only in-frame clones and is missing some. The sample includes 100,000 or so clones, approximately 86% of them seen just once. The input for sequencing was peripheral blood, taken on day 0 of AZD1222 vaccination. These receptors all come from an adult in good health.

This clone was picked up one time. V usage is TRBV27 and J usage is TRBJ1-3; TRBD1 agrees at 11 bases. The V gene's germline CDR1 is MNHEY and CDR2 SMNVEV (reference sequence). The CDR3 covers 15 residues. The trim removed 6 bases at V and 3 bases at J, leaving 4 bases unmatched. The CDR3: CASSPDRGLGNTIYF. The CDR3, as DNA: TGTGCCAGCAGCCCGGACAGGGGGCTTGGAAACACCATATATTTT.

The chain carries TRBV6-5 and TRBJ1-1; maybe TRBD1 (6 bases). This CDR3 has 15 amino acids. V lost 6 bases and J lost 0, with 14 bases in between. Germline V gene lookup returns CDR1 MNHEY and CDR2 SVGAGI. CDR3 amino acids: CASRLRDNMNTEAFF. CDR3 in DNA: TGTGCCAGCAGGTTGCGGGACAACATGAACACTGAAGCTTTCTTT.

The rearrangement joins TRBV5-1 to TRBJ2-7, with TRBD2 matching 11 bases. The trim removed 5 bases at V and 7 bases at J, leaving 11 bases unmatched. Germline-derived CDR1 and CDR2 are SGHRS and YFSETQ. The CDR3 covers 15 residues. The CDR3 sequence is CASRIGTSGNVEQYF. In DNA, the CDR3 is TGCGCCAGCAGAATAGGGACTAGCGGAAATGTTGAGCAGTACTTC. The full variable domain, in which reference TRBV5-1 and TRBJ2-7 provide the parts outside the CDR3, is KAGVTQTPRYLIKTRGQQVTLSCSPISGHRSVSWYQQTPGQGLQFLFEYFSETQRNKGNFPGRFSGRQFSNSRSEMNVSTLELGDSALYLCASRIGTSGNVEQYFGPGTRLTVT.

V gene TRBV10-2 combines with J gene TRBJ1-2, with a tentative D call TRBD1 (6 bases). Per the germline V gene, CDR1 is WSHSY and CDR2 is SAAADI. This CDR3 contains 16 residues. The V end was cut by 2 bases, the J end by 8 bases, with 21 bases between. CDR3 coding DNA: TGCGCCAGCAGTGAGACAGGGAGATTGGGTGGGGACGGCTACACCTTC. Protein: CASSETGRLGGDGYTF.

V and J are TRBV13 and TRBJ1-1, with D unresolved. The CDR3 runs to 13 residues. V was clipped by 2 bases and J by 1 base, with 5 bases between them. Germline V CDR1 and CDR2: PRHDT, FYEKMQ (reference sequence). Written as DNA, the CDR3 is TGTGCCAGCAGCTTAAAAAGGAACACTGAAGCTTTCTTT. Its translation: CASSLKRNTEAFF. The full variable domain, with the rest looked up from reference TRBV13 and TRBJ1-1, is AAGVIQSPRHLIKEKRETATLKCYPIPRHDTVYWYQQGPGQDPQFLISFYEKMQSDKGSIPDRFSAQQFSDYHSELNMSSLELGDSALYFCASSLKRNTEAFFGQGTRLTVV.

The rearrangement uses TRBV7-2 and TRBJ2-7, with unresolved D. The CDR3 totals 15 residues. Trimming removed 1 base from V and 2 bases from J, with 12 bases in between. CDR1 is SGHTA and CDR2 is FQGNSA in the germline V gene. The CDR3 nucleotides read TGTGCCAGCAGCTTAGAATGGGCAGGTACCTACGAGCAGTACTTC. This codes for CASSLEWAGTYEQYF. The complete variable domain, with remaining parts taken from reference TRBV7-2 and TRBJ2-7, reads GAGVSQSPSNKVTEKGKDVELRCDPISGHTALYWYRQSLGQGLEFLIYFQGNSAPDKSGLPSDRFSAERTGGSVSTLTIQRTQQEDSAVYLCASSLEWAGTYEQYFGPGTRLTVT.

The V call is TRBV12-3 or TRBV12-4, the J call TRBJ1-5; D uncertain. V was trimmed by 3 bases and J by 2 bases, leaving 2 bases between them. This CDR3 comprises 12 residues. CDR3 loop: CASSLGNQPQHF. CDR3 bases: TGTGCCAGCAGTTTGGGCAATCAGCCCCAGCATTTT.

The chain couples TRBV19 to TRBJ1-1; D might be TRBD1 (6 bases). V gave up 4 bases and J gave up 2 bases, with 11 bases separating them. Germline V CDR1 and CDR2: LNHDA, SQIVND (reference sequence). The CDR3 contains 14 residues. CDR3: CASSSTGINTEAFF. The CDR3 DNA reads TGTGCCAGTAGTAGCACAGGGATAAACACTGAAGCTTTCTTT.

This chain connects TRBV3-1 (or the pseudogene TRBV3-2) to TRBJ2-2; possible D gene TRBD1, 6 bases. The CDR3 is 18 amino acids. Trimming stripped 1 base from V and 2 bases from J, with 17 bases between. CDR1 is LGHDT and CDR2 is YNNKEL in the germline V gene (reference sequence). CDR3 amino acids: CASSQVSGGHLNTGELFF. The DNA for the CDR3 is TGTGCCAGCAGCCAAGTATCTGGGGGACACCTTAACACCGGGGAGCTGTTTTTT.

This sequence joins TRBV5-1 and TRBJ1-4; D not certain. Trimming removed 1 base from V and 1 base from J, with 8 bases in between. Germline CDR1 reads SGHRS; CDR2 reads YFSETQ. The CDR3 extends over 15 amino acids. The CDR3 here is CASSLFRGTNEKLFF. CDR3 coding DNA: TGCGCCAGCAGCTTGTTTCGGGGAACTAATGAAAAACTGTTTTTT.

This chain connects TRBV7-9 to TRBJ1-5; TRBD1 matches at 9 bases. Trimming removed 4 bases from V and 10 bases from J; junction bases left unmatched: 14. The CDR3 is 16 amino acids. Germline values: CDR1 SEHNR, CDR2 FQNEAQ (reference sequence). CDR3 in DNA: TGTGCCAGCAGCTGGGGGACAGGGTTGGAGGATCGCCCCCAGCATTTT. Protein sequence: CASSWGTGLEDRPQHF.

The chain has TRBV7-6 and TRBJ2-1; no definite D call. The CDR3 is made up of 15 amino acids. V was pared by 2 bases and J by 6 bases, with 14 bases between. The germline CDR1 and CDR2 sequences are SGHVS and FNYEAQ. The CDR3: CASSLFSLLGNEQFF. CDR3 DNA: TGTGCCAGCAGCTTATTCTCCCTGCTCGGCAATGAGCAGTTCTTC.

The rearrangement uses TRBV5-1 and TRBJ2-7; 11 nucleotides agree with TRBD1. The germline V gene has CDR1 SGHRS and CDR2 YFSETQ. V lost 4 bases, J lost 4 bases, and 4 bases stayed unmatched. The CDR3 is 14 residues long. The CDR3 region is CASSADRGRYEQYF. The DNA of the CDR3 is TGCGCCAGCAGCGCGGACAGGGGGCGGTACGAGCAGTACTTC.

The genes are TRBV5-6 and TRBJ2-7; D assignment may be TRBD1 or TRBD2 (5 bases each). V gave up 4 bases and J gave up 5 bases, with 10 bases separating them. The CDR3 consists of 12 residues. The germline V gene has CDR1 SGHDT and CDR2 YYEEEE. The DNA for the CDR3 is TGTGCCAGCAGCACACGGGGCCACGAGCAGTACTTC. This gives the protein CASSTRGHEQYF.

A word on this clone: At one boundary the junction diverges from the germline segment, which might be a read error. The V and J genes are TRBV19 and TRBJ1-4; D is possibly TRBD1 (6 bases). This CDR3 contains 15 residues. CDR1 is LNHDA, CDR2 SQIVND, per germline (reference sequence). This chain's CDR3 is CASSEIPGQGKNLVF. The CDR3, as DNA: TGTGCCAGTAGTGAAATTCCGGGACAAGGGAAAAACTTGGTTTTT.

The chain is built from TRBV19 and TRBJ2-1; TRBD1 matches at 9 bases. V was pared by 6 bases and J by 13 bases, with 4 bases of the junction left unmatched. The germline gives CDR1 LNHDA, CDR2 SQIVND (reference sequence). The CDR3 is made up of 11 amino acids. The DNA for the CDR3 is TGTGCCAGTAGGAGGGACAGGGACCAGTTCTTC. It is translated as CASRRDRDQFF. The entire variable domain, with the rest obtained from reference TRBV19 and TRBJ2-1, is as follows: DGGITQSPKYLFRKEGQNVTLSCEQNLNHDAMYWYRQDPGQGLRLIYYSQIVNDFQKGDIAEGYSVSREKKESFPLTVTSAQKNPTAFYLCASRRDRDQFFGPGTRLTVL.

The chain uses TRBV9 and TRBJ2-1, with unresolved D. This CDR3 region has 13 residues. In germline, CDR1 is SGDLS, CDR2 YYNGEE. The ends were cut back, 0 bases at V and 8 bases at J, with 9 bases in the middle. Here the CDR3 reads CASSVEVRDEQFF. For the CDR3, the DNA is TGTGCCAGCAGCGTAGAGGTCCGGGATGAGCAGTTCTTC.

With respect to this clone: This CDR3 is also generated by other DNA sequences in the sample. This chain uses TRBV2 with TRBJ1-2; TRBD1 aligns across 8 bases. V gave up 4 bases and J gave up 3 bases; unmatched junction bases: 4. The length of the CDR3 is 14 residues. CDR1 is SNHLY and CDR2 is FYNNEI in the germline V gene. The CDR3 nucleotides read TGTGCCAGCAGTGGACAGGGGTCGGACTATGGCTACACCTTC. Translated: CASSGQGSDYGYTF.

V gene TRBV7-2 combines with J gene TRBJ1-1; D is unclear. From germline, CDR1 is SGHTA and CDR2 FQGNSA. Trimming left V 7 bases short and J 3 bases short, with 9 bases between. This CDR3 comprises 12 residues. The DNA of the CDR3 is TGTGCCAGCAATACCCCGGACACTGAAGCTTTCTTT. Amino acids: CASNTPDTEAFF.

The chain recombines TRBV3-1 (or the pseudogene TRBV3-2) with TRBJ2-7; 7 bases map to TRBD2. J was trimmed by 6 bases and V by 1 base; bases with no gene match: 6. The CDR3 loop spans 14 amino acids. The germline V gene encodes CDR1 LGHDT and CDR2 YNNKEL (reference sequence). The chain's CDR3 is CASSQGAGASEQYF. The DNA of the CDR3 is TGTGCCAGCAGCCAAGGGGCGGGAGCCTCCGAGCAGTACTTC.

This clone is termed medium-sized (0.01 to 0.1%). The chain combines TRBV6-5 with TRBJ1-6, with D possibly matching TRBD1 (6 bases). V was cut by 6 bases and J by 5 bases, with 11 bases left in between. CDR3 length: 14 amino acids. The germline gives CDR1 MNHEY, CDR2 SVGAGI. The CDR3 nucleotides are TGTGCCAGCAGCCTCGGACAGAATAATTCACCCCTCCACTTT. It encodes CASSLGQNNSPLHF.

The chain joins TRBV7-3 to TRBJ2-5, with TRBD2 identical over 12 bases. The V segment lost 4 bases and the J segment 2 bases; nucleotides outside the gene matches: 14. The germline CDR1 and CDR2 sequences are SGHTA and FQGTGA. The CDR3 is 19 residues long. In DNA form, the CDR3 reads TGTGCCAGCAGCTCGGAGACTAGCGGGAGAATGAGTAGGCAAGAGACCCAGTACTTC. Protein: CASSSETSGRMSRQETQYF.